The following is a T cell receptor beta chain sequence with its context. The record originates from a study of blood T cells in healthy people across ages. The wider study: Per two T cells, template switching captured roughly one barcoded beta molecule.

Every sample had a minimum of 6.5 million PBMCs isolated. The authors ran a second PCR of about 6 to 11 cycles using a sample-barcoded 5' primer and a J-beta primer mix. TCRdb called the 5' RACE reads again in MiXCR, with one record for every CDR3 protein. The table has roughly 700,000 distinct CDR3 sequences, around 25% seen once; the top ten hold under 10%. Separately, the same data were catalogued under a study of T cells of mothers and their children.

Material: blood. The TCR was taken from a boy aged 5-17 years in good health.

The CDR3 loop is CASSQFPGGETQYF. CDR3 bases: TGCGCCAGCAGCCAATTCCCGGGAGGAGAGACCCAGTACTTC. This chain uses TRBV4-3 with TRBJ2-5; 7 bases are shared with TRBD2. V lost 2 bases, J lost 4 bases, and 4 bases stayed unmatched. CDR3 length equals 14 residues. Germline V lookup: CDR1 LGHNA, CDR2 YSLEER.